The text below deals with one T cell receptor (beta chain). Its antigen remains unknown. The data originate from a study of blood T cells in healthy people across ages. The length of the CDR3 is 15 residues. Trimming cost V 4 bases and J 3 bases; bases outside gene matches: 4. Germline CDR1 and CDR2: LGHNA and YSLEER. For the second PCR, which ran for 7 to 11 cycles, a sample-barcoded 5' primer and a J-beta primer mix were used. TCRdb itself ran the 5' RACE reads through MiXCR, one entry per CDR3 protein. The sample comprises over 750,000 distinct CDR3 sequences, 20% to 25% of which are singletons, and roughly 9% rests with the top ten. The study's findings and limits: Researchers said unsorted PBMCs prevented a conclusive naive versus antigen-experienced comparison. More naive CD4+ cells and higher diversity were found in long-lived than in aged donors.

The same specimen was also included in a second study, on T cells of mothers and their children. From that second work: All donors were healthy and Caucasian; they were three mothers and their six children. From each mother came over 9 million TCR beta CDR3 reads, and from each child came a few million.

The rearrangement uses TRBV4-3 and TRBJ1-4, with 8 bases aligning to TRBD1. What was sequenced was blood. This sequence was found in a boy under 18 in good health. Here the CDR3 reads CASSPQGAANEKLFF. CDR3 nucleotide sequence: TGCGCCAGCAGCCCTCAGGGGGCGGCTAATGAAAAACTGTTTTTT.